This entry describes one T cell receptor (beta chain). Individuals aged about 18 to 100 years were recruited from approximately 24 US areas. The sample comes from a study of blood T cell repertoires in COVID-19. For the study at large: Nucleic acid was either cDNA or gDNA, and it came from T cells, B-cell-depleted T cells, or PBMCs.

As originally analysed: Amplification with reference gene primers provided the estimates of nucleated cell counts. Repertoires were generated with immunoSEQ multiplex PCR, while TCRdb's copy carries only in-frame clones and drops some. The V and J calls and clone size come from that table; D and trimming were worked out from the DNA. The sample shows 300,000 to 400,000 clones, roughly nine tenths of them seen only once. Germline V gene data show CDR1 as SQVTM and CDR2 as ANQGSEA. CDR3 size: 17 residues. The ends lost 6 bases at V and 2 bases at J; junction bases unmatched: 17. This TCR was sampled from a man aged 18 to 30 who had recovered from COVID-19. The chain carries TRBV29-1 and TRBJ2-7, with TRBD1 matching 9 bases. Sequenced sample: PBMCs or T cells enriched from blood (not recorded which). This CDR3 is CSVTAWWGQGQTYEQYF. CDR3 sequence (DNA): TGCAGCGTCACAGCCTGGTGGGGACAGGGTCAAACCTACGAGCAGTACTTC.